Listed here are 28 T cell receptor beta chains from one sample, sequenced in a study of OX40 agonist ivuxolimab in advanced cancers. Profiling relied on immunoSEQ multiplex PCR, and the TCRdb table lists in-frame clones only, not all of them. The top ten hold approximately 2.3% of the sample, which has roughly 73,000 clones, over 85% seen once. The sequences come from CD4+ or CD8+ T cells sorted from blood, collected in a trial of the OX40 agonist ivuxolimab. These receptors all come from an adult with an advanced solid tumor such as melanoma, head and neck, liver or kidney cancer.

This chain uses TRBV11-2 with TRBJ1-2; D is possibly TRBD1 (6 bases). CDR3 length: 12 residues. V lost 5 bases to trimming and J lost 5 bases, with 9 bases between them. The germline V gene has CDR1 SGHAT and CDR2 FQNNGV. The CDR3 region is CASSTTGYGYTF. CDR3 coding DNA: TGTGCCAGCAGCACTACAGGGTATGGCTACACCTTC.

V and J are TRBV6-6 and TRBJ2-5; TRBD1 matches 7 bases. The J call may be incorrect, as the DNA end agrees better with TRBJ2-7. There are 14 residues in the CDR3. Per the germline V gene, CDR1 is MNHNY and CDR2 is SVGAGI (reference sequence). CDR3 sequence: CASSGQESSYEQYF. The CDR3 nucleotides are TGTGCCAGCAGCGGACAGGAGAGCTCCTACGAGCAGTACTTC.

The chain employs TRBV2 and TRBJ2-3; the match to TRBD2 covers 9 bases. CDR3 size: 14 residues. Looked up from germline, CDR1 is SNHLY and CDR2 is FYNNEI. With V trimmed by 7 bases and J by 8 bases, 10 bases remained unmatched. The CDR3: CASKERGAPGTQYF. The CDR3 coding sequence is TGTGCCAGCAAGGAGCGGGGGGCCCCAGGTACGCAGTATTTT. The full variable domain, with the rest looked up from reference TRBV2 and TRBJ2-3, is EPEVTQTPSHQVTQMGQEVILRCVPISNHLYFYWYRQILGQKVEFLVSFYNNEISEKSEIFDDQFSVERPDGSNFTLKIRSTKLEDSAMYFCASKERGAPGTQYFGPGTRLTVL.

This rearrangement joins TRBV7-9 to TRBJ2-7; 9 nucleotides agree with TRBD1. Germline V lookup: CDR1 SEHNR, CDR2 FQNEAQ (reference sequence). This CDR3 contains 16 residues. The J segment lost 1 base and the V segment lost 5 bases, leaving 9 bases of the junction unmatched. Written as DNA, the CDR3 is TGTGCCAGCAGCCCCGACAGGGGGGCAAGGTCCTACGAGCAGTACTTC. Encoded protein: CASSPDRGARSYEQYF.

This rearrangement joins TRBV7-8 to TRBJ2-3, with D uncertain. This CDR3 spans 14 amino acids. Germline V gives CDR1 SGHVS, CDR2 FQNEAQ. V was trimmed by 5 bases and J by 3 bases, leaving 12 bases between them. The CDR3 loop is CASSPLGRTDTQYF. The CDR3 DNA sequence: TGTGCCAGCAGCCCTCTCGGGCGAACAGATACGCAGTATTTT. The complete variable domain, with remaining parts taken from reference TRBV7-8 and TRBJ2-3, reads GAGVSQSPRYKVAKRGQDVALRCDPISGHVSLFWYQQALGQGPEFLTYFQNEAQLDKSGLPSDRFFAERPEGSVSTLKIQRTQQEDSAVYLCASSPLGRTDTQYFGPGTRLTVL.

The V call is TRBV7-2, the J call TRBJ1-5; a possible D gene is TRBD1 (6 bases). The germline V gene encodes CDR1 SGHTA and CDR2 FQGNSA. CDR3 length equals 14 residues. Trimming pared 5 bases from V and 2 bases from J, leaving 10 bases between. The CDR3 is CASSQGGGNQPQHF. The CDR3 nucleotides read TGTGCCAGCAGCCAAGGGGGAGGCAATCAGCCCCAGCATTTT. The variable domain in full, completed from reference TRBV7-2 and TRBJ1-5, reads GAGVSQSPSNKVTEKGKDVELRCDPISGHTALYWYRQSLGQGLEFLIYFQGNSAPDKSGLPSDRFSAERTGGSVSTLTIQRTQQEDSAVYLCASSQGGGNQPQHFGDGTRLSIL.

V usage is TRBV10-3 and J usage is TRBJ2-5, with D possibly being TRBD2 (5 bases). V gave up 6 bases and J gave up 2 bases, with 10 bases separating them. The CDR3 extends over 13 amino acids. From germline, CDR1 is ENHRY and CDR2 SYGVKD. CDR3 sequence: CAISTGFQETQYF. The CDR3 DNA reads TGTGCCATCAGCACGGGGTTTCAAGAGACCCAGTACTTC.

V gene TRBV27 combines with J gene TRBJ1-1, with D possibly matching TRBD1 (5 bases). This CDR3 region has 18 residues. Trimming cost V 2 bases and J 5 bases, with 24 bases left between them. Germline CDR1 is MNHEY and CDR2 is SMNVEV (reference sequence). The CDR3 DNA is TGTGCCAGCAGTTTAAACTCGCGGGGGATGAGCCGGGAAACTGAAGCTTTCTTT. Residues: CASSLNSRGMSRETEAFF.

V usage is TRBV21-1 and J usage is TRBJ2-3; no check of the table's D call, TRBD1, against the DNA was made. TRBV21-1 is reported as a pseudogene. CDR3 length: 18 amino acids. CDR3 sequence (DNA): TGTGCCAGCAGCCTAAAGAGGGGGAGGGGACAGGGCGTGGATACGCAGTATTTT. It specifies CASSLKRGRGQGVDTQYF.

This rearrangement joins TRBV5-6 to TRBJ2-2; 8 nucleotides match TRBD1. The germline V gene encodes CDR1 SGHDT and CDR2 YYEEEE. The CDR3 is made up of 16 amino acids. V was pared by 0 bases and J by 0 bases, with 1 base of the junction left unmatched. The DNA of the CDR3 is TGTGCCAGCAGCTTGGCAGGGGGCTCGAACACCGGGGAGCTGTTTTTT. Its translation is CASSLAGGSNTGELFF.

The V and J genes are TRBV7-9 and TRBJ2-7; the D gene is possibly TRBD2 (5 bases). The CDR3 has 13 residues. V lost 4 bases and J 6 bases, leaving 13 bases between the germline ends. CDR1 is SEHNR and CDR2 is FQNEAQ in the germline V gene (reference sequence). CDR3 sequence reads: CASSSFLASEQYF. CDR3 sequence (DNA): TGTGCCAGCAGCTCCTTTCTAGCAAGCGAGCAGTACTTC.

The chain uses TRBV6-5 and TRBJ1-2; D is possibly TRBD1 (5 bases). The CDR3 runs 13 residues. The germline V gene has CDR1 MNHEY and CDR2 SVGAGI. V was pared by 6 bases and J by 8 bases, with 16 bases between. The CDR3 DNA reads TGTGCCAGCAGCAGGACACCCACGGAGGGCTACACCTTC. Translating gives CASSRTPTEGYTF.

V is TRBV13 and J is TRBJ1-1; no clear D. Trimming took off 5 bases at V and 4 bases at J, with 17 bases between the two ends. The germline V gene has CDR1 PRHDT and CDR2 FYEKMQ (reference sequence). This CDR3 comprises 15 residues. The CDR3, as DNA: TGTGCCAGCAGCCCCGCGGGGAGGGCGGTCACTGAAGCTTTCTTT. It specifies CASSPAGRAVTEAFF.

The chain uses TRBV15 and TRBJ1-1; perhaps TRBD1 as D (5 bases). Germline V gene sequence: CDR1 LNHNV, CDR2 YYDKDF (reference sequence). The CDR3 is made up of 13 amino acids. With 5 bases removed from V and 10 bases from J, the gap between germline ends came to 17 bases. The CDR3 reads CATSAQRGAGAFF. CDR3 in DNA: TGTGCCACCAGCGCCCAGAGGGGCGCGGGAGCTTTCTTT.

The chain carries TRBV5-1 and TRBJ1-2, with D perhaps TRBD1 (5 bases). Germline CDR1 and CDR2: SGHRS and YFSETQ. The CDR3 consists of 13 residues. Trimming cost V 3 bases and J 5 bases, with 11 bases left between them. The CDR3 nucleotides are TGCGCCAGCAGCTACCACGGGGGGTATGGCTACACCTTC. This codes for CASSYHGGYGYTF. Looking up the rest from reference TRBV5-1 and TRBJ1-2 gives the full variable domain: KAGVTQTPRYLIKTRGQQVTLSCSPISGHRSVSWYQQTPGQGLQFLFEYFSETQRNKGNFPGRFSGRQFSNSRSEMNVSTLELGDSALYLCASSYHGGYGYTFGSGTRLTVV.

The CDR3 loop reads CASSLDRGPLPNYGYTF. DNA of the CDR3: TGCGCCAGCAGCTTGGACAGGGGGCCCTTACCTAACTATGGCTACACCTTC. V gene TRBV5-1 combines with J gene TRBJ1-2; 9 nucleotides match TRBD1. CDR3 length equals 17 residues. V lost 0 bases and J lost 0; bases outside the gene matches: 6. Germline CDR1 and CDR2: SGHRS and YFSETQ. Full variable domain (missing parts from reference TRBV5-1 and TRBJ1-2): KAGVTQTPRYLIKTRGQQVTLSCSPISGHRSVSWYQQTPGQGLQFLFEYFSETQRNKGNFPGRFSGRQFSNSRSEMNVSTLELGDSALYLCASSLDRGPLPNYGYTFGSGTRLTVV.

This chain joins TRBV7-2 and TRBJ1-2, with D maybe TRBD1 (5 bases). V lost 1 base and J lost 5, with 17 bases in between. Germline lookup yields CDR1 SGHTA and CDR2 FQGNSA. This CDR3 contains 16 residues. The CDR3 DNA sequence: TGTGCCAGCAGCTTAGATGCAGGGCCTCAAGGGTATGGCTACACCTTC. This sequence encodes CASSLDAGPQGYGYTF.

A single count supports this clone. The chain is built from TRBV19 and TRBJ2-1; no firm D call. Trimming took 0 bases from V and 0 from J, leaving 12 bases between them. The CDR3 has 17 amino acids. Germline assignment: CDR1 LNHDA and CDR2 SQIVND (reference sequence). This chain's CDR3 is CASSIDRRQSSYNEQFF. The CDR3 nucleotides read TGTGCCAGTAGTATAGATCGGCGGCAGAGCTCCTACAATGAGCAGTTCTTC.

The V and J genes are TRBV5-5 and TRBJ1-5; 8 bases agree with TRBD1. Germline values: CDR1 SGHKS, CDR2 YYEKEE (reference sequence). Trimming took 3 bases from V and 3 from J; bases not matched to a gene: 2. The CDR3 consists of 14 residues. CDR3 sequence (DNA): TGTGCCAGCAGCTGGGACAGGTCCAATCAGCCCCAGCATTTT. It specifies CASSWDRSNQPQHF.

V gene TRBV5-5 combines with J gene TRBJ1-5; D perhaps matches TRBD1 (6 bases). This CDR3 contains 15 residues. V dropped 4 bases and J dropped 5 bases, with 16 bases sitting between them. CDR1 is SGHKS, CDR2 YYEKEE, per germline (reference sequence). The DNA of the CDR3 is TGTGCCAGCAGCCCAGCGGGGGGGCTCGATCAGCCCCAGCATTTT. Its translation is CASSPAGGLDQPQHF.

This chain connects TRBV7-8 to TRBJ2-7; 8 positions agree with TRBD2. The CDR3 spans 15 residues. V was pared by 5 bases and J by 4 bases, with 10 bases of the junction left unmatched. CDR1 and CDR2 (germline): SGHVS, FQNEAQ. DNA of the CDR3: TGTGCCAGCAGCCGGGGGGGCGGGGGTCGGTACGAGCAGTACTTC. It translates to CASSRGGGGRYEQYF.

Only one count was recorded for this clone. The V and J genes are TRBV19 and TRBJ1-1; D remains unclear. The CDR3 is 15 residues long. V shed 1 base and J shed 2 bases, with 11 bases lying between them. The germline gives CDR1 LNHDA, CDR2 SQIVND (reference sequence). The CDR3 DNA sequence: TGTGCCAGTAGTATAGGTTTCGCTGTAAACACTGAAGCTTTCTTT. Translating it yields CASSIGFAVNTEAFF. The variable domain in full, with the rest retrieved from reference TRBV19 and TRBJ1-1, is DGGITQSPKYLFRKEGQNVTLSCEQNLNHDAMYWYRQDPGQGLRLIYYSQIVNDFQKGDIAEGYSVSREKKESFPLTVTSAQKNPTAFYLCASSIGFAVNTEAFFGQGTRLTVV.

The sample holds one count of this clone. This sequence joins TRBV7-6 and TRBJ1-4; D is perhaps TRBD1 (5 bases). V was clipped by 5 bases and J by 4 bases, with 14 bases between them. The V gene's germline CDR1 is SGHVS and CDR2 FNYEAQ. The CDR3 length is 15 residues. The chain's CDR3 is CASSPTRGGNEKLFF. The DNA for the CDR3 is TGTGCCAGCAGCCCGACCCGGGGGGGTAATGAAAAACTGTTTTTT.

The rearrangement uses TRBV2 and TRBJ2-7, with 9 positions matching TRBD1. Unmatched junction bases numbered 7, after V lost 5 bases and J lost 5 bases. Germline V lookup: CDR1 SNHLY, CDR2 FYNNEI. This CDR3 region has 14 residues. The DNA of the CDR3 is TGTGCCAGCAGTCGCCGGACAGGGGATAACGAGCAGTACTTC. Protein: CASSRRTGDNEQYF.

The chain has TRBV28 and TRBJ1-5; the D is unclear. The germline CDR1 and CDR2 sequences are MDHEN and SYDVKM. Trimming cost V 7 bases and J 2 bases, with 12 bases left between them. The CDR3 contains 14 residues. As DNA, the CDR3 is TGTGCCAGCACTAGGGAGTCGGGCAATCAGCCCCAGCATTTT. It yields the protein CASTRESGNQPQHF.

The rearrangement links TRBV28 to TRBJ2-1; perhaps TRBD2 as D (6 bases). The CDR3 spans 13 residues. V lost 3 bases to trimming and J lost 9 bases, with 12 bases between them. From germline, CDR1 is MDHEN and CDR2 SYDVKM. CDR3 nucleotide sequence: TGTGCCAGCAGTTTTACCCAGCGGGTTGAGCAGTTCTTC. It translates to CASSFTQRVEQFF.

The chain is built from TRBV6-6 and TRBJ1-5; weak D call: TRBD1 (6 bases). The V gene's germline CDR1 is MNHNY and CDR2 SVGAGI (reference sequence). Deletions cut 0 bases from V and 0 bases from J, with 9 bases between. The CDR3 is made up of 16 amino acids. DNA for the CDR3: TGTGCCAGCAGTTACTCCCCGGGGGCTAGCAATCAGCCCCAGCATTTT. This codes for CASSYSPGASNQPQHF.

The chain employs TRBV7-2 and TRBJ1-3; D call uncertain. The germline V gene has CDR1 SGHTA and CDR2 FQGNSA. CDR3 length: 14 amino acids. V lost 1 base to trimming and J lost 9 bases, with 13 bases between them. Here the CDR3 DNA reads TGTGCCAGCAGCTTAGGCCCTACCCCCCGCACCATATATTTT. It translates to CASSLGPTPRTIYF. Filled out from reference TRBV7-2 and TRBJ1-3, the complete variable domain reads GAGVSQSPSNKVTEKGKDVELRCDPISGHTALYWYRQSLGQGLEFLIYFQGNSAPDKSGLPSDRFSAERTGGSVSTLTIQRTQQEDSAVYLCASSLGPTPRTIYFGEGSWLTVV.